This T cell receptor beta chain stems from a study of OX40 agonist ivuxolimab in advanced cancers. The study's findings and limits: CD8+ T cells (on average) carried more expanded clones than CD4+ T cells. At doses 0.1 to 3.0 mg/kg, CD4+ and CD8+ clones expanded.

Using immunoSEQ multiplex PCR, the repertoire was profiled, and TCRdb retains in-frame clones only, with some absent. The sample has 55,000 or so clones; around 87% are singletons. The sample holds one count of this clone. Its specificity is not known. V was clipped by 5 bases and J by 5 bases; unmatched bases: 4. The germline V gene encodes CDR1 LNHDA and CDR2 SQIVND (reference sequence). The CDR3 is 14 residues long. V gene TRBV19 combines with J gene TRBJ1-5, with TRBD1 identical over 9 bases. The sequence was obtained from an adult with an advanced solid tumor such as melanoma, head and neck, liver or kidney cancer. Sequenced here: CD4+ or CD8+ T cells sorted from blood, sampled in a trial of the OX40 agonist ivuxolimab. This CDR3 is CASSVGQGYQPQHF. CDR3 in DNA: TGTGCCAGTAGTGTTGGACAGGGGTATCAGCCCCAGCATTTT.